This TCR beta chain was identified during a study of blood T cells in healthy people across ages. With a J-beta primer mix and a sample-barcoded 5' primer, a second PCR ran about 6 to 11 cycles. Via MiXCR, TCRdb re-called the 5' RACE reads, giving one row per CDR3 protein. The table shows roughly 1.5 million distinct CDR3 sequences, with approximately 39% occurring only once. The CDR3 sequence is 17 residues long. With V trimmed by 1 base and J by 9 bases, 15 bases remained unmatched. The germline gives CDR1 DFQATT, CDR2 SNEGSKA (reference sequence). This clonotype was observed once. Sequencing was carried out using blood. The chain joins TRBV20-1 to TRBJ1-6, with TRBD1 matching over 7 bases. The sequence was collected from a woman between 18 and 29 years old in good health. CDR3 sequence reads: CSARGLRKDRTGSPLHF. CDR3 sequence (DNA): TGCAGTGCTAGAGGGTTGAGAAAGGACAGGACTGGTTCACCCCTCCACTTT.